The entry below describes one T cell receptor beta chain. Its antigen is undetermined. The V gene end was trimmed by 0 bases and the J gene end by 6 bases; junction bases not matched to a gene: 7. This CDR3 has 16 residues. Germline CDR1 SGHNT, CDR2 YYREEE (reference sequence). These data originate in a study of Tregs in tolerant kidney transplant recipients. Study background: Sorting used antibodies to exclude donor cells.

Study-level points and caveats: Biological reproducibility was not directly addressed in this study. Validation in larger populations is needed because few patients were studied.

Only in-frame clones appear in the TCRdb table, and some are missing; sequencing was by immunoSEQ multiplex PCR. The table lists 35,000 to 50,000 clones, 95% to 96% of them singletons. V and J are TRBV5-4 and TRBJ2-1; TRBD1 matches 9 bases. The TCR originated in a human donor in good health. The sequenced material came from Tregs from blood cultured with allogeneic cells. CDR3 bases: TGTGCCAGCAGCTTGGCTTGGACAGGGGCCCCCAATGAGCAGTTCTTC. Translated, it gives CASSLAWTGAPNEQFF.